This entry lists 4 T cell receptor delta chains sequenced from one sample in a study of gamma-delta T cells after stem cell transplantation. TCRdb re-called clones from the RT-PCR reads via CATT. The profile shows 2,500 to 3,500 delta-chain clones, over 4.5% of them singletons. Sequencing input: gamma-delta T cells. The receptors here all came from a human donor. It is not recorded whose cells these are; they may come from a transplant donor.

With respect to this clone: A much larger clone differs from this one at a single base, so this may be a read error. The same CDR3 also results from other DNA sequences found in this sample. The rearrangement links TRDV2 to TRDJ1, with 10 nucleotides matching TRDD3. After removal of 3 bases from V and 3 bases from J, the junction contained 18 bases not matched to a gene. There are 19 residues in the CDR3. Germline V CDR1 and CDR2: GEAIGNYY, EKD. Here the CDR3 DNA reads TGTGCCTGTGACCGCCTCCCCTCCCGTAAGGGGGATACGGCCGATAAACTCATCTTT. Residues: CACDRLPSRKGDTADKLIF.

By sample fraction, this clone is medium-sized. The genes are TRAV29/DV5 and TRDJ1; 11 bases line up with TRDD3. The V gene's germline CDR1 is NSMFDY and CDR2 ISSIKDK. Unmatched junction bases numbered 20, after V lost 1 base and J lost 0 bases. This CDR3 comprises 21 residues. This CDR3 is CAASLSPTPELGDTYTDKLIF. CDR3 nucleotides: TGTGCAGCAAGCCTCAGTCCTACGCCTGAGTTGGGGGATACGTACACCGATAAACTCATCTTT.

As regards this clone: This DNA's translation differs at residue 6 from TCRdb's protein, which comes from a much larger clone; a read error is likely, and the protein shown is translated from the DNA. This CDR3 is CACDSPLGERSHATDKLIF. The CDR3 DNA reads as TGTGCCTGTGACTCGCCACTGGGGGAACGATCACACGCGACCGATAAACTCATCTTT. The chain joins TRDV2 to TRDJ1; 9 bases agree with TRDD3. This CDR3 spans 19 amino acids. The germline gives CDR1 GEAIGNYY, CDR2 EKD. V shed 3 bases, J shed 2 bases, and the junction held 18 bases outside the gene matches.

This clone appeared a few times. The TCRdb protein comes from a much larger clone and disagrees with this DNA's translation at residue 15, likely due to a read error; the protein given here is derived from the DNA. The chain has TRDV2 and TRDJ1; TRDD3 matches 12 bases. There are 19 residues in the CDR3. Germline loops: CDR1 GEAIGNYY, CDR2 EKD. CDR3 coding DNA: TGTGCCTGTGACAGGATCTTACTGGGGGATACCCCTTACACCAATAAACTCATCTTT. Its protein is CACDRILLGDTPYTNKLIF.